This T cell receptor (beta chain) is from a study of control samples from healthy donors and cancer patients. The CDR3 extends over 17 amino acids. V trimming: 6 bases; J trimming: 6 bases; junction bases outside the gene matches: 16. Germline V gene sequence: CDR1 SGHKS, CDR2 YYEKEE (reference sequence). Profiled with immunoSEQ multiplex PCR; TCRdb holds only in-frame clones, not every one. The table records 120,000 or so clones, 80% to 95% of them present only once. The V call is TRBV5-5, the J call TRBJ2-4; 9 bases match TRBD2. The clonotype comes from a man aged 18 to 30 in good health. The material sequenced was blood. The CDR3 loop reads CASTHVLAGWGGNIQYF. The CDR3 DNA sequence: TGTGCCAGCACCCATGTCCTAGCGGGATGGGGGGGAAACATTCAGTACTTC.